This T cell receptor beta chain was recorded in a study of B cell selection in AIRE deficiency. Study-wide points: TCRbeta-only data showed roughly 33% of shared healthy Treg sequences in healthy Tconv. CDR3s were shorter in shared Treg sequences, reflecting few non-templated nucleotide insertions. Roughly 31% of healthy-donor shared Treg TCRbeta sequences appeared in patient Tconv cells.

A few counts support this clone. Its antigen is unidentified. Losses at the gene ends were 5 bases for V and 0 bases for J; bases not matched to a gene: 8. Per germline, CDR1 LNHDA and CDR2 SQIVND (reference sequence). The CDR3 totals 16 residues. Produced via immunoSEQ multiplex PCR; TCRdb's table is partial and in-frame only. In the table there are approximately 25,000 clones, less than 97% of which are singletons. The sorted conventional CD4 T cells were gated as CD4+CD127+. This chain joins TRBV19 and TRBJ1-1; 8 bases line up with TRBD1. This receptor was identified in a human donor in good health. The sample consisted of CD4+CD127+ conventional T cells sorted from PBMCs. The CDR3 is CASSPRTGTMNTEAFF. CDR3 nucleotide sequence: TGTGCCAGTAGTCCACGGACAGGGACAATGAACACTGAAGCTTTCTTT.